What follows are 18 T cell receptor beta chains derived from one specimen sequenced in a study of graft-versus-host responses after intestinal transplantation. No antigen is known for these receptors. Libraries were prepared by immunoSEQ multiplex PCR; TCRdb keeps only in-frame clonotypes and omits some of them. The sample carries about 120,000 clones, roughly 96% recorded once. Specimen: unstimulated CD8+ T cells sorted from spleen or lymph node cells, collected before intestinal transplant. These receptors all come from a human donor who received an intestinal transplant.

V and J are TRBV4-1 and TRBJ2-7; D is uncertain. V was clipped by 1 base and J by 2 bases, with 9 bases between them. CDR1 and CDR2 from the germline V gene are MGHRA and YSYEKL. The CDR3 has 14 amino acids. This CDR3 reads CASSQGGRPYEQYF. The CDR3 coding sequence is TGCGCCAGCAGCCAAGGGGGTAGACCCTACGAGCAGTACTTC.

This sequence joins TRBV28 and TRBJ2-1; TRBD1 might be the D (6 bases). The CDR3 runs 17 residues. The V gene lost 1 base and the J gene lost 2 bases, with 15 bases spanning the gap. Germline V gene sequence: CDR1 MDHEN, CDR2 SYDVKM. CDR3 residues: CASSLLGDTGPYNEQFF. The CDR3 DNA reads TGTGCCAGCAGTTTATTAGGGGACACGGGGCCCTACAATGAGCAGTTCTTC.

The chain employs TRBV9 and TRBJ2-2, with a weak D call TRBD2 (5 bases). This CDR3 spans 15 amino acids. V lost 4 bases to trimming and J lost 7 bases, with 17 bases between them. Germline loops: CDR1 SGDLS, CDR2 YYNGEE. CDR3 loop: CASSSSAGNGGELFF. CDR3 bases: TGTGCCAGCAGCTCCTCAGCCGGGAATGGCGGGGAGCTGTTTTTT.

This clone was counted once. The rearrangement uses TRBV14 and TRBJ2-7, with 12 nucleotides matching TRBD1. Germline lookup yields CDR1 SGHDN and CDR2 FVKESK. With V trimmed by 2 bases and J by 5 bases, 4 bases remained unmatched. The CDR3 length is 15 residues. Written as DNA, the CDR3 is TGTGCCAGCAGCCAATTGGGACAGGGGGCCCACGAGCAGTACTTC. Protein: CASSQLGQGAHEQYF. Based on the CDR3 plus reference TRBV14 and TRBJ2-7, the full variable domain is EAGVTQFPSHSVIEKGQTVTLRCDPISGHDNLYWYRRVMGKEIKFLLHFVKESKQDESGMPNNRFLAERTGGTYSTLKVQPAELEDSGVYFCASSQLGQGAHEQYFGPGTRLTVT.

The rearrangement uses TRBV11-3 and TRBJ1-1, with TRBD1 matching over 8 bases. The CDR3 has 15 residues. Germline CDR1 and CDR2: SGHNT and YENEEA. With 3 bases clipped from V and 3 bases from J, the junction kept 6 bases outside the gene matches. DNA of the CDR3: TGTGCCAGCAGCTTCGGGACAGGTGACCACACTGAAGCTTTCTTT. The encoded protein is CASSFGTGDHTEAFF.

CDR3 region: CASSDRVDYEQYF. DNA for the CDR3: TGTGCCAGCAGCGATCGGGTTGACTACGAGCAGTACTTC. The chain carries TRBV6-5 and TRBJ2-7; no firm D call. This CDR3 is built from 13 residues. Trimming shortened V by 6 bases and J by 3 bases, and 12 bases separated the two germline ends. Germline CDR1 MNHEY, CDR2 SVGAGI.

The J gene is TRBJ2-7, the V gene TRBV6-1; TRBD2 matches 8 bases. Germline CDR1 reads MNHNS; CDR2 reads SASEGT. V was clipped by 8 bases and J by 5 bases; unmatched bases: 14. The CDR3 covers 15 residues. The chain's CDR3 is CASLGPGLVGHEQYF. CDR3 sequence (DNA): TGTGCCAGCTTGGGCCCGGGACTAGTTGGCCACGAGCAGTACTTC.

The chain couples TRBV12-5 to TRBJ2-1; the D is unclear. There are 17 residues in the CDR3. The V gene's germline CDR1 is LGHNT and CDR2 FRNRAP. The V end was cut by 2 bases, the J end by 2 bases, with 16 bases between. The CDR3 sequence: CASGLHRNSFPYNEQFF. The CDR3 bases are TGTGCTAGTGGTTTGCATCGAAATAGTTTTCCCTACAATGAGCAGTTCTTC.

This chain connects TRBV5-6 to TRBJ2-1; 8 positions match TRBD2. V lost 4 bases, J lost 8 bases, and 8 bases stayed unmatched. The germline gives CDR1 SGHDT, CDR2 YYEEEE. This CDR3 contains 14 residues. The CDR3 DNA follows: TGTGCCAGCAGCCTCGGGACTAGTCACCATGAGCAGTTCTTC. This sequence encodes CASSLGTSHHEQFF.

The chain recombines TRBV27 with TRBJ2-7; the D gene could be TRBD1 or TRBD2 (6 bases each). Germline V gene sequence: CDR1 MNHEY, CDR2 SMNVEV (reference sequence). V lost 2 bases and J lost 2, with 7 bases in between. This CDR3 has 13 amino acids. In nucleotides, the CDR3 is TGTGCCAGCAGTTTAAGGGGGGCCTACGAGCAGTACTTC. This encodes CASSLRGAYEQYF.

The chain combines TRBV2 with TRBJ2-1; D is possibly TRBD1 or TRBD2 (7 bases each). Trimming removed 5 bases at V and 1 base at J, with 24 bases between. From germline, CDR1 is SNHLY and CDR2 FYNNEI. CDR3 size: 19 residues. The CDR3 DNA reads TGTGCCAGCAGTTCCCGACAGGGACGGGGGGAGTTATCCTACAATGAGCAGTTCTTC. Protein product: CASSSRQGRGELSYNEQFF.

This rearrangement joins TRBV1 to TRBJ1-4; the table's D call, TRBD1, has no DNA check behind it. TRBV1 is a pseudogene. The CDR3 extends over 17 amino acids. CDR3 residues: CTSSQDRKTSTNEKLFF. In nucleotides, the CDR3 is TGCACCAGCAGCCAGGACAGGAAGACTTCAACTAATGAAAAACTGTTTTTT.

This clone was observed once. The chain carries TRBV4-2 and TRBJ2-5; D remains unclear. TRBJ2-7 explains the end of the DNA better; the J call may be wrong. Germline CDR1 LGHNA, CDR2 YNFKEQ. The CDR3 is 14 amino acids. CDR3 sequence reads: CASSKGRVPYEQYF. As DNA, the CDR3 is TGTGCCAGCAGCAAGGGTAGGGTACCCTACGAGCAGTACTTC.

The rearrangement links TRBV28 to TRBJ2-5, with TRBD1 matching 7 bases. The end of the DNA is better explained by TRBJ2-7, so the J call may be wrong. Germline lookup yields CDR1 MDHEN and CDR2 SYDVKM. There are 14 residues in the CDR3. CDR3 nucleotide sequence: TGTGCCAGCAGTTTCGGGACAGCTGATTACGAGCAGTACTTC. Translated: CASSFGTADYEQYF.

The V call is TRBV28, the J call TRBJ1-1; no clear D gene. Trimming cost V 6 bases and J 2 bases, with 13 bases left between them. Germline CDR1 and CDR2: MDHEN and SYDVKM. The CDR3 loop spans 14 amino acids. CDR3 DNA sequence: TGTGCCAGCAGCCTTGCGGCAGTAAACACTGAAGCTTTCTTT. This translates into CASSLAAVNTEAFF. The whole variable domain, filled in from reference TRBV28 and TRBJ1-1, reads DVKVTQSSRYLVKRTGEKVFLECVQDMDHENMFWYRQDPGLGLRLIYFSYDVKMKEKGDIPEGYSVSREKKERFSLILESASTNQTSMYLCASSLAAVNTEAFFGQGTRLTVV.

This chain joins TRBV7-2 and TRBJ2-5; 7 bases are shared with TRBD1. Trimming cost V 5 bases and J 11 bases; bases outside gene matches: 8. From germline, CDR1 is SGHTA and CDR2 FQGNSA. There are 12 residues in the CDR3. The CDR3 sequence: CASSPTGVEQYF. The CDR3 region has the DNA TGTGCCAGCAGCCCCACAGGGGTAGAGCAGTACTTC. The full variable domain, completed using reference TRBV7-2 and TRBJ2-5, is GAGVSQSPSNKVTEKGKDVELRCDPISGHTALYWYRQSLGQGLEFLIYFQGNSAPDKSGLPSDRFSAERTGGSVSTLTIQRTQQEDSAVYLCASSPTGVEQYFGPGTRLLVL.

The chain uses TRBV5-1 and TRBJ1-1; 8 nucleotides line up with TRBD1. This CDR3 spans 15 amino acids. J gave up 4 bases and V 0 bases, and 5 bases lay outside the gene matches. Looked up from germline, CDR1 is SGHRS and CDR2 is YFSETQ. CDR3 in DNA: TGCGCCAGCAGCTTGGCCAGGGGGCGTTTCACTGAAGCTTTCTTT. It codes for CASSLARGRFTEAFF.

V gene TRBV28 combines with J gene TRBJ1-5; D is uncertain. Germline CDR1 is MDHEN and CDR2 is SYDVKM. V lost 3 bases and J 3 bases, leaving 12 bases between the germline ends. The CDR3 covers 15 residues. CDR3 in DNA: TGTGCCAGCAGTTTGCTCAGTCTAAACAATCAGCCCCAGCATTTT. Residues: CASSLLSLNNQPQHF.